This T cell receptor (beta chain) stems from a study of radiation and T cells in renal cell carcinoma. Study at large: Nephrectomy followed 15 Gy stereotactic body radiation by 4 weeks.

Time point given: baseline pretreatment blood. Specified treatment: 15 Gy SBRT to primary tumor, nephrectomy 4 weeks later. Serial blood draws occurred at baseline and 2 and 4 weeks post-SBRT. With regard to this clone: Its specificity is unknown.

General study findings and limits: Without pretreatment biopsies, baseline tumor clonotype presence was undetermined. Top tumor clonotypes rose in blood 2 weeks post-radiation, then contracted.

Method: immunoSEQ multiplex PCR; TCRdb's copy keeps in-frame clones and lacks some. In the table there are about 160,000 clones, around 89% of which are singletons. CDR1 MNHEY and CDR2 SMNVEV come from the germline V gene (reference sequence). The CDR3 covers 16 residues. V was trimmed by 3 bases and J by 5 bases, leaving 19 bases between them. The sample was blood, taken from a patient whose treatment included radiotherapy and nephrectomy. This chain joins TRBV27 and TRBJ1-1; maybe TRBD1 (6 bases). This TCR derives from a woman in her 70s with renal cell carcinoma. CDR3 loop: CASSFKRPTGGTEAFF. CDR3 nucleotides: TGTGCCAGCAGTTTCAAGCGTCCGACAGGAGGGACTGAAGCTTTCTTT.